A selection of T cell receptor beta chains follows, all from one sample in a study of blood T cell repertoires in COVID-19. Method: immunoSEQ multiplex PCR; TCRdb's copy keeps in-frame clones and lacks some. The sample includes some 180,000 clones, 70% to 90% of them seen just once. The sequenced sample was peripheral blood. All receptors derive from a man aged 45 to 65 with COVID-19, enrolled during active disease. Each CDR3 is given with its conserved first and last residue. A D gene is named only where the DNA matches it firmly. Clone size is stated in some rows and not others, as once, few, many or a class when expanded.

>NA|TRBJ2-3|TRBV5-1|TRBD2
CASSESSGGDTQYF
TGCGCCAGCAGCGAGTCTAGCGGTGGAGATACGCAGTATTTT
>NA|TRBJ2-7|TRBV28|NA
CASRVRGRGYEQYF
TGTGCCAGCAGAGTTAGAGGCAGGGGTTACGAGCAGTACTTC
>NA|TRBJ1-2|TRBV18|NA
CASSPVRETNYGYTF
TGTGCCAGCTCACCAGTCCGGGAGACTAACTATGGCTACACCTTC
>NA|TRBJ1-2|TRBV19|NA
CASKRNAEGPNYGYTF
TGTGCCAGTAAGCGGAATGCGGAGGGCCCTAACTATGGCTACACCTTC
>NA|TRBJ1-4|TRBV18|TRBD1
CASSPRMTGDNEKLFF
TGTGCCAGCTCACCACGTATGACAGGGGATAATGAAAAACTGTTTTTT
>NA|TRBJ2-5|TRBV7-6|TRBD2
CASSLFSGGQETQYF
TGTGCCAGCAGCTTATTTAGCGGGGGACAAGAGACCCAGTACTTC
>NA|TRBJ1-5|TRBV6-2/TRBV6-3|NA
CASSGASSLRQPQHF
TGTGCCAGCAGTGGGGCCAGTTCATTACGGCAGCCCCAGCATTTT
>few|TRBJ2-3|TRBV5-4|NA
CASSSPKAGFSTDTQYF
TGTGCCAGCAGCTCACCAAAAGCGGGTTTTAGCACAGATACGCAGTATTTT
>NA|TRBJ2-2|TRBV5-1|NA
CASSSQGISTGELFF
TGCGCCAGCAGCTCACAGGGTATTAGCACCGGGGAGCTGTTTTTT
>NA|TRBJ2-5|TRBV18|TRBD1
CASSPGTGGTQYF
TGTGCCAGCTCACCAGGGACAGGAGGGACCCAGTACTTC
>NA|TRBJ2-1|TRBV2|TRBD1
CASSVGTGSSYNEQFF
TGTGCCAGCAGTGTTGGGACAGGGAGCTCCTACAATGAGCAGTTCTTC
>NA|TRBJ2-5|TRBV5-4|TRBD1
CASSSPRDRDTQYF
TGTGCCAGCAGCTCCCCCCGGGACAGAGATACCCAGTACTTC
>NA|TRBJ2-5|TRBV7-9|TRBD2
CASSPETGTSGRETQYF
TGTGCCAGCAGCCCCGAGACGGGGACTAGCGGGAGGGAGACCCAGTACTTC
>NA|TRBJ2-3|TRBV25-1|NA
CASSDPGFTDTQYF
TGTGCCAGCAGTGATCCGGGGTTCACAGATACGCAGTATTTT
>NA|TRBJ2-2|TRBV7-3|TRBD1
CASSQTGDTGELFF
TGTGCCAGCAGTCAGACAGGGGACACCGGGGAGCTGTTTTTT
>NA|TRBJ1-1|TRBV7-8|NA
CASSLVTKNTEAFF
TGTGCCAGCAGCTTAGTGACAAAGAACACTGAAGCTTTCTTT
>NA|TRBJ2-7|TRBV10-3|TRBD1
CAISTGTGGSYEQYF
TGTGCCATCAGCACCGGGACAGGGGGCTCCTACGAGCAGTACTTC
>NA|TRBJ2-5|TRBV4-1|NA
CASSQLPWGPQIEAQYF
TGCGCCAGCAGCCAACTTCCCTGGGGCCCCCAGATTGAGGCCCAGTACTTC
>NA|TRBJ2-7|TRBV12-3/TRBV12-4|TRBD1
CASSLRDRGEQYF
TGTGCCAGCAGTTTACGGGACAGGGGTGAGCAGTACTTC
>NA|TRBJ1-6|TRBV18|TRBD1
CASSPDRGWNSPLHF
TGTGCCAGCTCACCGGACAGGGGGTGGAATTCACCCCTCCACTTT
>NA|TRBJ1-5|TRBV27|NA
CASSTDISNQPQHF
TGTGCCAGCAGTACGGACATTAGCAATCAGCCCCAGCATTTT
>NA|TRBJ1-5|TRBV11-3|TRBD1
CASSIDRGRSLYNQPQHF
TGTGCCAGCAGCATAGACAGGGGGAGAAGCCTTTACAATCAGCCCCAGCATTTT
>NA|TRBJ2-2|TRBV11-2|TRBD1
CASRRTGALGTGELFF
TGTGCCAGCCGTAGAACAGGGGCCCTAGGGACCGGGGAGCTGTTTTTT
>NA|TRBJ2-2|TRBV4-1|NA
CASSQVGRSNTGELFF
TGCGCCAGCAGCCAAGTTGGCAGATCGAACACCGGGGAGCTGTTTTTT
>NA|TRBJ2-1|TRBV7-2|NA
CASSPGTPSYNEQFF
TGTGCCAGCAGCCCCGGGACACCCTCCTACAATGAGCAGTTCTTC
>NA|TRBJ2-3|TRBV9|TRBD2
CASTPLAGGPGDTQYF
TGTGCCAGCACCCCACTAGCGGGGGGGCCGGGAGATACGCAGTATTTT
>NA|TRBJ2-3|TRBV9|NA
CASSVGGQRISTDTQYF
TGTGCCAGCAGCGTAGGAGGGCAGCGAATTAGCACAGATACGCAGTATTTT
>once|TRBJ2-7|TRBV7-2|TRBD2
CASSWREGNYEQYF
TGTGCCAGCAGCTGGCGGGAGGGGAACTACGAGCAGTACTTC
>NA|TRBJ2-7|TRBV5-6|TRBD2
CASSLAFTGTTYEQYF
TGTGCCAGCAGCTTGGCCTTTACCGGGACTACATACGAGCAGTACTTC
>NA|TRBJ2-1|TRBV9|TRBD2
CASSRGPRLAGGPVEQFF
TGTGCCAGCAGCCGAGGCCCTCGATTAGCGGGGGGGCCAGTTGAGCAGTTCTTC
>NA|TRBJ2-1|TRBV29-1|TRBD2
CSALARLAGGWNEQFF
TGCAGCGCCCTAGCCCGACTAGCGGGAGGTTGGAATGAGCAGTTCTTC
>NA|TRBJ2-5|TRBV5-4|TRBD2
CASSLGLAGGEGKTQYF
TGTGCCAGCAGCCTAGGACTAGCGGGGGGCGAGGGAAAGACCCAGTACTTC
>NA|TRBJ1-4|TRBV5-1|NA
CASSLQGNEKLFF
TGCGCCAGCAGCTTACAGGGCAATGAAAAACTGTTTTTT